Below, one T cell receptor (beta chain) is given with its context. Its antigen is not yet known. No much larger clone is present one base from it, and per-base qualities are unavailable. TCRbeta CDR3 regions were amplified from genomic DNA using the immunoSEQ Assay, a bias-controlled multiplex PCR. The original methods were these. Nucleated cell counts per sample were estimated from amplification of reference gene primers within the assay. To quantify the absolute abundance of each unique TCRbeta CDR3 rearrangement, sequence reads were collapsed and filtered. For each sample, productive Simpson clonality was calculated as the square root of Simpson's diversity index across productive rearrangements. The immuneACCESS repertoire file appears here via TCRdb, limited to in-frame rearrangements. These files lack a portion of the clones; in checked studies, under half of the deficit traces to unresolved V genes, and the cause of the others is not known. V and J calls and clone size are as listed in that table; D and trimming were resolved from the DNA. Here the sample has under 110,000 clones; 80% to 95% occur a single time. Around 6% of the sample is held by the ten biggest clonotypes.

The data stem from a study of blood T cell repertoires in COVID-19 (dated by TCRdb to 2019 to 2021). Background for the entire study: Collaborator samples came from the United States, Italy and Spain and covered acute and convalescent phases of COVID-19. The prospective study material was composed of cDNA or gDNA derived from T cells, B-cell-depleted T cells, or PBMCs. Deeply sampled blood TCRbeta repertoires from subjects exposed to, actively infected with, or recovered from COVID-19 were included in the dataset. The repertoires were made available in a free public database intended to serve as a resource for research on the immune response to SARS-CoV-2. Samples were obtained from the ongoing ImmuneRACE study (first 160 participants) and from 1,200 or so subjects provided by 6 global collaborators. The sample metadata nearly always contained a de-identified subject ID, COVID-19 status, age in years and sex. Where HLA class I and class II types were available, the types were taken from metadata supplied by the sample provider, not from assay-based typing.

Whole blood was collected in K2EDTA tubes by collaborating institutions according to the institutions' own protocols. For TCRbeta analysis, collaborators shipped samples in one of three forms: frozen whole blood, isolated PBMCs, or DNA extracted from either of those sample types. The paper's findings and limits, for the study overall: How much clinical and demographic metadata was included differed by source and by participant, and the metadata was provided uncurated.

The cysteine opens and the phenylalanine closes a CDR3 of 14 amino acids. CDR3 DNA is the only sequence kept; it has 42 bases, read in frame from the first base. V lost 1 base and J lost 6 bases; the stretch between them is 11 bases long. CDR1 and CDR2 were assigned from the germline V gene as SGHAT and FQNNGV. The chain was built from TRBV11-2 and TRBJ2-3; 7 matching bases give a weak D call of TRBD2. This TCR was recovered from a man aged 50 to 60 with active COVID-19. The sequenced material came from peripheral blood. The CDR3 region has the sequence CASSLVGGGDTQYF. The DNA sequence is TGTGCCAGCAGCTTAGTAGGGGGAGGGGATACGCAGTATTTT. Joined to the reference TRBV11-2 and TRBJ2-3 proteins, this CDR3 gives the full variable domain: EAGVAQSPRYKIIEKRQSVAFWCNPISGHATLYWYQQILGQGPKLLIQFQNNGVVDDSQLPKDRFSAERLKGVDSTLKIQPAKLEDSAVYLCASSLVGGGDTQYFGPGTRLTVL.